The TCR beta chain under discussion was sequenced for a study of cytomegalovirus exposure and HLA in healthy donors. At the level of the study: From roughly 180 million T cells, an earlier analysis saw under 140 million unique TCR beta sequences. Study results and caveats: Using the classifier, cytomegalovirus status was reportedly diagnosed with high specificity and sensitivity.

The CDR3 is made up of 13 amino acids. V was clipped by 5 bases and J by 3 bases, with 12 bases between them. The germline CDR1 and CDR2 sequences are SQVTM and ANQGSEA. PCR involved 60 Vbeta and 13 Jbeta primers. The assay was immunoSEQ multiplex PCR, and TCRdb's table has in-frame clones only and misses some. The data show about 180,000 clones, with 77% seen just once and approximately 1.5% held by the top ten. Turning to this clone: The target antigen is unknown.

The V gene is TRBV29-1, the J gene TRBJ2-3, with D maybe TRBD1 (5 bases). Material for sequencing was PBMCs. This receptor was obtained from a woman in her 30s in good health and CMV-seropositive. The CDR3 here is CSVPRDRTDTQYF. CDR3 coding DNA: TGCAGCGTTCCCAGGGATCGGACAGATACGCAGTATTTT.